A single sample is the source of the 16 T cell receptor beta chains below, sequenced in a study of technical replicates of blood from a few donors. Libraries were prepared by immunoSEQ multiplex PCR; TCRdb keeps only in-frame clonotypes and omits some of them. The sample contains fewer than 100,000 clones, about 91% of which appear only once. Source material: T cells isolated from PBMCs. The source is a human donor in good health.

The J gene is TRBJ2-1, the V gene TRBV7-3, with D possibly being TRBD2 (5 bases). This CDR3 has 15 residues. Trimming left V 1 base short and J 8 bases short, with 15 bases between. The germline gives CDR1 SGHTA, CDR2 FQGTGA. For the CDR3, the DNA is TGTGCCAGCAGCTTAAGCCTAGCTGCCCCCGATGAGCAGTTCTTC. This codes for CASSLSLAAPDEQFF.

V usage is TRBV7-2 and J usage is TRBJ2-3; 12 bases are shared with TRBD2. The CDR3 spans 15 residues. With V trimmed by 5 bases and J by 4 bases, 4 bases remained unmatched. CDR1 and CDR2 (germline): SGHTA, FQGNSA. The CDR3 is CASSRLAGVSDTQYF. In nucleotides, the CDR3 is TGTGCCAGCAGCCGACTAGCGGGAGTTTCAGATACGCAGTATTTT. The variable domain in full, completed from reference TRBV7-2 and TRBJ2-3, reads GAGVSQSPSNKVTEKGKDVELRCDPISGHTALYWYRQSLGQGLEFLIYFQGNSAPDKSGLPSDRFSAERTGGSVSTLTIQRTQQEDSAVYLCASSRLAGVSDTQYFGPGTRLTVL.

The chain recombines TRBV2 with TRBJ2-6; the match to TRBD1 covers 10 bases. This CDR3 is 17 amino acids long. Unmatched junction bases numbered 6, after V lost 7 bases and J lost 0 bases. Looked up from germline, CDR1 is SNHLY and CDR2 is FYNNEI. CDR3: CASTPGQGSSGANVLTF. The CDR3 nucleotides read TGTGCCAGCACCCCGGGACAGGGGAGCTCTGGGGCCAACGTCCTGACTTTC.

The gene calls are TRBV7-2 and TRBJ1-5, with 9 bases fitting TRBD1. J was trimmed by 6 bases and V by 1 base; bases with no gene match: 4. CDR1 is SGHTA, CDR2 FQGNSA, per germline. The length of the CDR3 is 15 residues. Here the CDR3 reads CASSLEGTGFQPQHF. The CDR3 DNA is TGTGCCAGCAGCTTAGAGGGGACAGGGTTTCAGCCCCAGCATTTT.

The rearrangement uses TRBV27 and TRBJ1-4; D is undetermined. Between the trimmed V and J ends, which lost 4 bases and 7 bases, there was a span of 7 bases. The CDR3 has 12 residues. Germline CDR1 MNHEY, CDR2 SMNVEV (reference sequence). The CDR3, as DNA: TGTGCCAGCAGTTCTCCCGGTGAAAAACTGTTTTTT. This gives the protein CASSSPGEKLFF.

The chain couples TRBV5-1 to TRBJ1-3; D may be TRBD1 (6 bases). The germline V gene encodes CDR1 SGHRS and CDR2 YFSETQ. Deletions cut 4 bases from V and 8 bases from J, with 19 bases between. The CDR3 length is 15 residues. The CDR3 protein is CASSIGTTEGDTIYF. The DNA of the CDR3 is TGCGCCAGCAGCATCGGGACAACCGAAGGTGACACCATATATTTT.

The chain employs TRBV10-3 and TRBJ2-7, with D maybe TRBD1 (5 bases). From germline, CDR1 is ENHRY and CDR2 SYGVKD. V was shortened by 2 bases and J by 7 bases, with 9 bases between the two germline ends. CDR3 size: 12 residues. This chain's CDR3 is CAISEIQAEQYF. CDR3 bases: TGTGCCATCAGTGAGATACAGGCGGAGCAGTACTTC.

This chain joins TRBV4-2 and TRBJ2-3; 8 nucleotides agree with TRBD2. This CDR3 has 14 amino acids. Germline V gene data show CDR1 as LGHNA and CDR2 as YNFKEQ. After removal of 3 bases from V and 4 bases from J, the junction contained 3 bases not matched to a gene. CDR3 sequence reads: CASSHGLASDTQYF. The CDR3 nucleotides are TGTGCCAGCAGCCACGGACTAGCCTCAGATACGCAGTATTTT.

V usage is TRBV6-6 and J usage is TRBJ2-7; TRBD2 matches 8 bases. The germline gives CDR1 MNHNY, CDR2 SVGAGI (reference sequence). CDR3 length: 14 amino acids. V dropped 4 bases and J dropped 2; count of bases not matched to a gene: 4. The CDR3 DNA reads TGTGCCAGCAGTTGGACTAGCAGAACCTACGAGCAGTACTTC. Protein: CASSWTSRTYEQYF.

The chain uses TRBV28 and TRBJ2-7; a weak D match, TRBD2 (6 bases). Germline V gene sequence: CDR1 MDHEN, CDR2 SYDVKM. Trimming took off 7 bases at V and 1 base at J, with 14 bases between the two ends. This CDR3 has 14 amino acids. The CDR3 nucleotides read TGTGCCAGCACTAATAGGAGGGGATCCTACGAGCAGTACTTC. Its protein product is CASTNRRGSYEQYF.

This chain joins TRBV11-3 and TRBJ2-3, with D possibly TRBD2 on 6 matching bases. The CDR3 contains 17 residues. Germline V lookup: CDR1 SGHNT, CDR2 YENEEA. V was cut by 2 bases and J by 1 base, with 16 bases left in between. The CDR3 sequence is CASSLSFRLEGTDTQYF. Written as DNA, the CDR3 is TGTGCCAGCAGCTTATCATTTAGACTAGAGGGCACAGATACGCAGTATTTT. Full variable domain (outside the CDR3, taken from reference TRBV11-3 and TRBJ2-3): EAGVVQSPRYKIIEKKQPVAFWCNPISGHNTLYWYLQNLGQGPELLIRYENEEAVDDSQLPKDRFSAERLKGVDSTLKIQPAELGDSAVYLCASSLSFRLEGTDTQYFGPGTRLTVL.

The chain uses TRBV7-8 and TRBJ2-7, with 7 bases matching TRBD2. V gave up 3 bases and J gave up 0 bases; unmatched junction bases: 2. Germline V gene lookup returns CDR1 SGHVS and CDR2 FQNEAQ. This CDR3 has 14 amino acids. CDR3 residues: CASSFRTSSYEQYF. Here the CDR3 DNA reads TGTGCCAGCAGCTTCCGGACTAGCTCCTACGAGCAGTACTTC.

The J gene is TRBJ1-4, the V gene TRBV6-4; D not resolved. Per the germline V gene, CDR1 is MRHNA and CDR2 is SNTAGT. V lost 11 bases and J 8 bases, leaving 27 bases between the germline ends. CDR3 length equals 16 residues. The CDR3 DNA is TGTGCCGACCAATGGGCTGGTTTTATTTGTTTGGAAAAACTGTTTTTT. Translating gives CADQWAGFICLEKLFF.

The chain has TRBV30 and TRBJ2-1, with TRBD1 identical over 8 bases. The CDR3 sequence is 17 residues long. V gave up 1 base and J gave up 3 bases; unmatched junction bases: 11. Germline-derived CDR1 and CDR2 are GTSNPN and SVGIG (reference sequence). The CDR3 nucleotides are TGTGCCTGGAGTGGCTCAAGGTCAGGGGGCTACTACAATGAGCAGTTCTTC. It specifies CAWSGSRSGGYYNEQFF.

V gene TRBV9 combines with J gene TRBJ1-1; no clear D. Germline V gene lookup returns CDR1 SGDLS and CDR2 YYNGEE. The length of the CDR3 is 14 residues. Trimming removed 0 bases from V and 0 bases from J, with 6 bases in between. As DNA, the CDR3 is TGTGCCAGCAGCGTAGGTCAGGTGAACACTGAAGCTTTCTTT. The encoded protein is CASSVGQVNTEAFF.

CDR3 DNA sequence: TGTGCCAGCAGTCTAGCTGAGGGTAGCACTGAAGCTTTCTTT. It is translated as CASSLAEGSTEAFF. The chain is built from TRBV11-1 and TRBJ1-1; D gene uncertain. Per the germline V gene, CDR1 is SGHAT and CDR2 is FQDESV (reference sequence). This CDR3 contains 14 residues. The ends were cut back, 6 bases at V and 4 bases at J, with 15 bases in the middle.